This TCR beta chain comes out of a study of blood T cell repertoires in COVID-19 (dated by TCRdb to the early 2020s). Turning to the overall study: The collaborator samples originated in the United States, Italy and Spain and spanned the acute and convalescent phases of COVID-19. The prospective study material was composed of cDNA or gDNA derived from T cells, B-cell-depleted T cells, or PBMCs. Deeply sampled blood TCRbeta repertoires from subjects exposed to, actively infected with, or recovered from COVID-19 were included in the dataset. A freely available public database, intended as a resource for researchers studying the immune response to SARS-CoV-2, is where the repertoires were released. The samples were drawn from the first 160 participants of the ongoing ImmuneRACE study and from roughly 1,300 subjects provided by 6 global collaborators. Sample metadata almost always included a de-identified subject ID, COVID-19 status, age in years and sex. Where available, HLA class I and class II types were taken from metadata supplied by the sample provider and were not determined by assay-based typing.

At one collaborating source in Seattle, patients were enrolled during active infection and were followed longitudinally through the course of disease. The collaborating institutions used their own protocols to collect whole blood in K2EDTA tubes. For TCRbeta analysis, collaborators shipped samples as frozen whole blood, isolated PBMCs, or DNA extracted from either of those sample types. The CDR3 runs 12 amino acids, cysteine and phenylalanine included. The CDR3 DNA has 36 bases and is translated from base 1. V was cut back by 6 bases and J by 1 base, leaving a gap of 6 bases between them. The germline V gene gives CDR1 as ENHRY and CDR2 as SYGVKD. This clone was detected once. Which antigen it targets is not known. No base quality values were provided; no much bigger clone lies one nucleotide off. Summary of the overall study and its limitations: The quantity of clinical and demographic metadata differed by source and by participant and was supplied without curation.

TCRbeta CDR3 regions were amplified from genomic DNA using the immunoSEQ Assay, a bias-controlled multiplex PCR. As for the authors' bioinformatics: The number of nucleated cells in each sample was estimated by amplification of reference gene primers within the assay. To quantify the absolute abundance of each unique TCRbeta CDR3 rearrangement, sequence reads were collapsed and filtered. For each sample, productive Simpson clonality was calculated as the square root of Simpson's diversity index over productive rearrangements. TCRdb limited this immuneACCESS table to in-frame rearrangements with V and J called. A share of clones is missing; checked studies link under half to unresolved V genes, and the rest is unexplained. That table furnishes V, J and clone size, whereas the DNA furnished D and trimming. The sample table shows roughly 230,000 clones, and 92% are seen once. The ten biggest clones cover approximately 0.8% of the sample.

The sequencing sample was made of peripheral blood. The chain couples TRBV10-3 to TRBJ2-5; D gene: possibly TRBD1, on 5 matching bases. This TCR was sampled from a young man with COVID-19, enrolled during active disease. The bases read TGTGCCATCAGCCAGGGCCAAGAGACCCAGTACTTC. Its coded protein is CAISQGQETQYF.